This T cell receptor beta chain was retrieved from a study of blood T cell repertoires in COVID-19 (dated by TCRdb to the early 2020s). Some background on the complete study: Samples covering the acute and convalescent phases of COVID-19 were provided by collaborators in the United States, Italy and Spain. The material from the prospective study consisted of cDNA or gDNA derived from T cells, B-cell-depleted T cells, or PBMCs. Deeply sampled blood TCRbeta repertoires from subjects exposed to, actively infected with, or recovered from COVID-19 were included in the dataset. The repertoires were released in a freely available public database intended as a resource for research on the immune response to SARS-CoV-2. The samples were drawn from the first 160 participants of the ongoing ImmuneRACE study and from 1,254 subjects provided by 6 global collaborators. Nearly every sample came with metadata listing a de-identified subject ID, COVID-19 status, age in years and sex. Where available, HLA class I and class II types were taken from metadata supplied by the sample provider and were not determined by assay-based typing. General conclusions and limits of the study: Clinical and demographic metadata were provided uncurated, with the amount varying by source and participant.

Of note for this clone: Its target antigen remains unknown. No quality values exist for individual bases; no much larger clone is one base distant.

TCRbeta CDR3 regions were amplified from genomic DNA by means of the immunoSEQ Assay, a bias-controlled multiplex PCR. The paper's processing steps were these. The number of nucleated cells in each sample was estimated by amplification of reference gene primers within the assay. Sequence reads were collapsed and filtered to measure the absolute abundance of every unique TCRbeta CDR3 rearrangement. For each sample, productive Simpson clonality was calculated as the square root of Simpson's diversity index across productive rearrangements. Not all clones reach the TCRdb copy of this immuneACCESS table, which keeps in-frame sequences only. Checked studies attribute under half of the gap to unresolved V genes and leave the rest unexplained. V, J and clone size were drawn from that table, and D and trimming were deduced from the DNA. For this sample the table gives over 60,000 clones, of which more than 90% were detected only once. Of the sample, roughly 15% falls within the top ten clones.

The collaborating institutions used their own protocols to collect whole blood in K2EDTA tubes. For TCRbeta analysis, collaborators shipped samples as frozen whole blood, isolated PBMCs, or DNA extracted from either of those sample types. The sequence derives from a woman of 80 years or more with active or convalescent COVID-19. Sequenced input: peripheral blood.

Here is the DNA: TGTGCCAGTAGTACGGGACAGACAAACACCGGGGAGCTGTTTTTT. Its coded protein is CASSTGQTNTGELFF. The chain uses TRBV19 and TRBJ2-2; 7 bases in between match TRBD1. CDR3 length: 15 amino acids, cysteine to phenylalanine. CDR3 DNA only is kept here, 45 bases in frame from base 1. CDR1 and CDR2 are read off the germline V gene (reference sequence) as LNHDA and SQIVND. Unmatched junction bases come to 4, with V trimmed by 4 bases and J by 2 bases.